This T cell receptor beta chain emerged from a study of CD8 T cells in ankylosing spondylitis. Findings and limits, study-wide: Within peripheral blood, clones linked to disease were CD8+ and relatively rare. Among TCR beta sequences, a motif of roughly 8 highly homologous variants appeared characteristic of ankylosing spondylitis blood. The clones that were linked to disease were reported to be significantly enriched in matched synovial fluid samples from ankylosing spondylitis patients.

CDR1 is SEHNR, CDR2 FQNEAQ, per germline (reference sequence). V was cut by 2 bases and J by 5 bases, with 10 bases left in between. The CDR3 extends over 14 amino acids. Quantitative barcoded 5'-RACE was used to prepare TCR beta libraries. TCRdb reprocessed the 5' RACE reads via MiXCR and lists one record per CDR3 protein. The table includes over 450,000 distinct CDR3 sequences, approximately 12% detected once. This clonotype was observed a handful of times. The antigen is unknown. The specimen sequenced was blood, either unsorted or a sorted T cell fraction (not recorded which). The chain recombines TRBV7-9 with TRBJ2-1; D uncertain. This sequence originates from a male donor with ankylosing spondylitis. The CDR3, as DNA: TGTGCCAGCAGCTTAACCCCCCTGGACAATGAGCAGTTCTTC. Protein: CASSLTPLDNEQFF.